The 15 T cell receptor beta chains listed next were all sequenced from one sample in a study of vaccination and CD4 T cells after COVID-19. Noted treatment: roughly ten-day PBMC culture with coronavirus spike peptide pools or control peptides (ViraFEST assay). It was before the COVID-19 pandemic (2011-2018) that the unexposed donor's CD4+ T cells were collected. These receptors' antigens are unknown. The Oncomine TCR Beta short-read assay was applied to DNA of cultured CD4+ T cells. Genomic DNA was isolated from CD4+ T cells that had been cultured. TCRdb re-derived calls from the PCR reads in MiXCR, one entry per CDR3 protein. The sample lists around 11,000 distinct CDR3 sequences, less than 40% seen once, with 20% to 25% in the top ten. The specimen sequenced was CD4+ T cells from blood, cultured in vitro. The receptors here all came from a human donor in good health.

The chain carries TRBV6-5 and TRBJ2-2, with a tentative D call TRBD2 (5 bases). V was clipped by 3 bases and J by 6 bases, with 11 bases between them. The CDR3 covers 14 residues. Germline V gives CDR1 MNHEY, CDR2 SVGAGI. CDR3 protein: CASSYLPSSGELFF. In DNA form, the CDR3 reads TGTGCCAGCAGTTATCTGCCTAGCTCCGGGGAGCTGTTTTTT.

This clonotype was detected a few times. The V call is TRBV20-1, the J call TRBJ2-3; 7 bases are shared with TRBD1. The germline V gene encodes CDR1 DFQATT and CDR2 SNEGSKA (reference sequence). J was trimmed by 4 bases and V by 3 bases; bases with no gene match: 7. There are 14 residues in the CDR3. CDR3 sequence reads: CSASLAGGADTQYF. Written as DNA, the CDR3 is TGCAGTGCTAGCTTGGCAGGGGGTGCAGATACGCAGTATTTT.

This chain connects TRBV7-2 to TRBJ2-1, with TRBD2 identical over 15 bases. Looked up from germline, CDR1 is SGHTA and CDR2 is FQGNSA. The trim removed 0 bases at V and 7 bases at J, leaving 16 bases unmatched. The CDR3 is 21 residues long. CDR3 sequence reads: CASSLALFGTSGRKERNEQFF. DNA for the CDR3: TGTGCCAGCAGCTTAGCCTTGTTTGGGACTAGCGGGAGGAAGGAACGAAATGAGCAGTTCTTC.

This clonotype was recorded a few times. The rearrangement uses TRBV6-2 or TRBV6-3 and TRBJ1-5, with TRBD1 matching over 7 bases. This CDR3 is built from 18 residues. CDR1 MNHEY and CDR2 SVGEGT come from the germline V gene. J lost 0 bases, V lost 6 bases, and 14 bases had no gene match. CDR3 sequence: CASSRGTGDANSNQPQHF. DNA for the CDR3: TGTGCCAGCAGCCGGGGAACAGGGGACGCGAATAGCAATCAGCCCCAGCATTTT.

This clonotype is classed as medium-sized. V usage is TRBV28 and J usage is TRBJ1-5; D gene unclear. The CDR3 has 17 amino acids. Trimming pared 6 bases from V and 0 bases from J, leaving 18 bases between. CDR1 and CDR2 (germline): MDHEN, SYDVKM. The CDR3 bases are TGTGCCAGCAGCCGCAGGAAGGGCCCTTATAGCAATCAGCCCCAGCATTTT. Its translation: CASSRRKGPYSNQPQHF.

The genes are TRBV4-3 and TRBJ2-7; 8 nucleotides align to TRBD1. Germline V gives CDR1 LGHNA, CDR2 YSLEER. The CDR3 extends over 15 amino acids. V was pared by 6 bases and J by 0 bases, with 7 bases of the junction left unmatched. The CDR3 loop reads CASSRDRRYSYEQYF. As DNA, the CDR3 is TGCGCCAGCAGTCGGGACAGGAGATACTCCTACGAGCAGTACTTC.

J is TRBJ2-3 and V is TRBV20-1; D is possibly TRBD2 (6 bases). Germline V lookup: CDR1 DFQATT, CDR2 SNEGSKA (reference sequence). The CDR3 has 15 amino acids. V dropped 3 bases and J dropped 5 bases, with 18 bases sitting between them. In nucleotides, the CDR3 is TGCAGTGCTAGTGGGATCGGGGATAGCGGAGATACGCAGTATTTT. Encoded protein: CSASGIGDSGDTQYF.

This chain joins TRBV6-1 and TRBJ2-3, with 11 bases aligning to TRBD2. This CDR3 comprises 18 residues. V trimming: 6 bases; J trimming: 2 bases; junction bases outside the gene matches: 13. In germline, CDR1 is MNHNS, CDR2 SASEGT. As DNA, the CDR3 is TGTGCCAGCAGCCGAGCGACAGGGACTAGCGGATTCACAGATACGCAGTATTTT. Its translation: CASSRATGTSGFTDTQYF.

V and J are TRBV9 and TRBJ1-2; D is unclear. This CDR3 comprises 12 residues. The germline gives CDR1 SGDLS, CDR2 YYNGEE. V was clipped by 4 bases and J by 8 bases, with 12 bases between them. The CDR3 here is CASSTSRGGYTF. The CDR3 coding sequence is TGTGCCAGCAGCACGAGCCGTGGGGGCTACACCTTC.

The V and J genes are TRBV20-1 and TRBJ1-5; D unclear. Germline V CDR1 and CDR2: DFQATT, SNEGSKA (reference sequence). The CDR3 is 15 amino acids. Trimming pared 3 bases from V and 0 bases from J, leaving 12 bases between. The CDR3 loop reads CSARSRPYSNQPQHF. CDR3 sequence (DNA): TGCAGTGCTAGGTCCAGGCCTTATAGCAATCAGCCCCAGCATTTT.

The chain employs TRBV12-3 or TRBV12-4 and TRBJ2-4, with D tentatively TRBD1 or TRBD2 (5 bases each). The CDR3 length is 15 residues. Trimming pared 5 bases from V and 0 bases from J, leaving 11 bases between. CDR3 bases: TGTGCCAGCAGTAACCCGGGGCTAGCCAAAAACATTCAGTACTTC. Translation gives CASSNPGLAKNIQYF.

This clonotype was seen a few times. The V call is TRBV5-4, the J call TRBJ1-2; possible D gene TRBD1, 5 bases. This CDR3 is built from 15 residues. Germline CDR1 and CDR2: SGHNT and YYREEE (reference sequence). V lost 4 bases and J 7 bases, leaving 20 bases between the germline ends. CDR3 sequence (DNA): TGTGCCAGCAGCCCCCTGGGACTCGGAGCTGCTGGCTACACCTTC. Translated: CASSPLGLGAAGYTF.

The CDR3: CATSRRTGGEQYF. In DNA form, the CDR3 reads TGTGCCACCAGCAGACGGACAGGGGGTGAGCAGTACTTC. This rearrangement joins TRBV15 to TRBJ2-7, with TRBD1 matching 10 bases. V lost 2 bases and J lost 7; bases outside the gene matches: 2. CDR1 and CDR2 from the germline V gene are LNHNV and YYDKDF (reference sequence). The CDR3 is made up of 13 amino acids. Based on the CDR3 plus reference TRBV15 and TRBJ2-7, the full variable domain is DAMVIQNPRYQVTQFGKPVTLSCSQTLNHNVMYWYQQKSSQAPKLLFHYYDKDFNNEADTPDNFQSRRPNTSFCFLDIRSPGLGDTAMYLCATSRRTGGEQYFGPGTRLTVT.

CDR3 in amino acids: CASSETGSGAGSYNEQFF. In DNA form, the CDR3 reads TGTGCCAGCAGTGAAACCGGTAGCGGGGCGGGCTCCTACAATGAGCAGTTCTTC. This chain joins TRBV6-1 and TRBJ2-1; 8 bases match TRBD2. Germline loops: CDR1 MNHNS, CDR2 SASEGT. V lost 2 bases and J lost 0; bases outside the gene matches: 9. The CDR3 extends over 18 amino acids.

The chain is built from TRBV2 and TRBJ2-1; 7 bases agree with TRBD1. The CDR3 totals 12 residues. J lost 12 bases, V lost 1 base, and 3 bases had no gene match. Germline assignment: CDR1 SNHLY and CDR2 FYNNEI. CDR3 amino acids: CASSEEGDRQFF. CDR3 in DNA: TGTGCCAGCAGTGAAGAAGGGGACAGGCAGTTCTTC.